The present T cell receptor (beta chain) was sequenced within a study of blood T cell repertoires in COVID-19. Study-level information: COVID-19 samples collected from the United States, Italy and Spain covered acute and convalescent phases. In each case, the material was cDNA or gDNA derived from T cells, B-cell-depleted T cells, or PBMCs.

In the original processing: Estimated nucleated cell counts came from reference gene primer amplification. The table came from immunoSEQ multiplex PCR; TCRdb's copy has only in-frame clones and leaves some out. The V and J calls and clone size come from that table; D and trimming were worked out from the DNA. The sample lists some 110,000 clones; 86% were seen once. Trimming took 1 base from V and 0 from J; bases not matched to a gene: 5. Per germline, CDR1 SGHNT and CDR2 YENEEA. This CDR3 is built from 16 residues. Sequenced: peripheral blood. The rearrangement links TRBV11-3 to TRBJ1-1, with 7 bases lining up with TRBD1. The sequence came from a middle-aged man with acute or convalescent COVID-19. CDR3 in DNA: TGTGCCAGCAGCTTAGGGACAGGCAATCTGAACACTGAAGCTTTCTTT. This encodes CASSLGTGNLNTEAFF.